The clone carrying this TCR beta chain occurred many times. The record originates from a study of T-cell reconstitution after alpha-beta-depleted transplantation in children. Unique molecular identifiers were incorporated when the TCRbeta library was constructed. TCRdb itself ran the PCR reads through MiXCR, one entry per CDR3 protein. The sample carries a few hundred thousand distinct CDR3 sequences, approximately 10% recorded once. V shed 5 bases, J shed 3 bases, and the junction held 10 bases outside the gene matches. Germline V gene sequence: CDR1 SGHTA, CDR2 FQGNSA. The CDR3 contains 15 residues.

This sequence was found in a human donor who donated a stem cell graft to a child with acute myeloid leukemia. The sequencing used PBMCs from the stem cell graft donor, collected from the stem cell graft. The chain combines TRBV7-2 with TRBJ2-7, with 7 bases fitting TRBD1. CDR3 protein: CASSLKGGSGYEQYF. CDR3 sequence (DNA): TGTGCCAGCAGCCTTAAAGGGGGCTCGGGCTACGAGCAGTACTTC. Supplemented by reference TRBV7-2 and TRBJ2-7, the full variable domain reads GAGVSQSPSNKVTEKGKDVELRCDPISGHTALYWYRQSLGQGLEFLIYFQGNSAPDKSGLPSDRFSAERTGGSVSTLTIQRTQQEDSAVYLCASSLKGGSGYEQYFGPGTRLTVT.